These T cell receptor beta chains were read from a single sample in a study of T cells in Graves' hyperthyroidism and ophthalmopathy. TCRdb redid the calling of the multiplex PCR reads with MiXCR, one entry per CDR3 protein. The sample has hundreds of thousands of distinct CDR3 sequences, around a fifth seen once. Sequenced sample: blood. These receptors all stem from a man aged 45-65 years with Graves' ophthalmopathy. The CDR3 runs from the conserved cysteine through the conserved F or W. The order of the fields is clone size, J gene, D gene, V gene, CDR3 DNA, CDR3 protein. The D gene is left open where the match is weak. Part of the rows lack a size; the others show once, few, many or a class for expanded clones.

clone_size: .
j_call: TRBJ2-1
d_call: TRBD2
v_call: TRBV6-1
cdr3_nt: TGTGCCAGCAGGAGTTCCGGGACTAGCGGGAGTTCCTACAATGAGCAGTTCTTC
cdr3_aa: CASRSSGTSGSSYNEQFF

clone_size: many
j_call: TRBJ2-7
d_call: .
v_call: TRBV18
cdr3_nt: TGTGCCAGCTCACCCCGCGGCAGGATCTACGAGCAGTACTTC
cdr3_aa: CASSPRGRIYEQYF

clone_size: .
j_call: TRBJ2-5
d_call: TRBD1
v_call: TRBV7-8
cdr3_nt: TGTGCCAGCAGCTTAATTTTTTTGGGCAGGGGGAGAGAGACCCAGTACTTC
cdr3_aa: CASSLIFLGRGRETQYF

clone_size: many
j_call: TRBJ1-1
d_call: .
v_call: TRBV30
cdr3_nt: TGTGCCTGGAGATCACACAGGGCGGTAATGAACACTGAAGCTTTCTTT
cdr3_aa: CAWRSHRAVMNTEAFF

clone_size: .
j_call: TRBJ1-1
d_call: .
v_call: TRBV27
cdr3_nt: TGTGCCAGTCGAACATTCTTCGGGGCGAACACTGAAGCTTTCTTT
cdr3_aa: CASRTFFGANTEAFF

clone_size: many
j_call: TRBJ1-1
d_call: .
v_call: TRBV30
cdr3_nt: TGTGCCTGGAGTTTTGGGACGAACACTGAAGCTTTCTTT
cdr3_aa: CAWSFGTNTEAFF

clone_size: many
j_call: TRBJ2-5
d_call: TRBD2
v_call: TRBV20-1
cdr3_nt: TGCAGTGCTGGACTAGCGGGAGGAAGGGAGACCCAGTACTTC
cdr3_aa: CSAGLAGGRETQYF

clone_size: few
j_call: TRBJ1-1
d_call: .
v_call: TRBV28
cdr3_nt: TGTGCCAGCAGTCCTCTTCCCCCCAAAGCTTTCTTT
cdr3_aa: CASSPLPPKAFF

clone_size: .
j_call: TRBJ2-5
d_call: TRBD1
v_call: TRBV9
cdr3_nt: TGTGCCAGCAGCGCCTGGACAGGTCAAGAGACCCAGTACTTC
cdr3_aa: CASSAWTGQETQYF

clone_size: .
j_call: TRBJ1-2
d_call: TRBD1
v_call: TRBV18
cdr3_nt: TGTGCCAGCTCAACGGTAACCGGACAGGGGGCGATGCATGGCTACACCTTC
cdr3_aa: CASSTVTGQGAMHGYTF

clone_size: few
j_call: TRBJ2-1
d_call: .
v_call: TRBV28
cdr3_nt: TGTGCCAGCACAGGAACCTACAATGAGCAGTTCTTC
cdr3_aa: CASTGTYNEQFF

clone_size: many
j_call: TRBJ1-5
d_call: .
v_call: TRBV20-1
cdr3_nt: TGCAGTGCTATGCAGGGGCGAGGACAGCCCCAGCATTTT
cdr3_aa: CSAMQGRGQPQHF

clone_size: many
j_call: TRBJ1-6
d_call: .
v_call: TRBV5-1
cdr3_nt: TGCGCCAGCAGGCCCCGACAGAGCTCCTATAATTCACCCCTCCACTTT
cdr3_aa: CASRPRQSSYNSPLHF

clone_size: many
j_call: TRBJ2-1
d_call: TRBD1
v_call: TRBV2
cdr3_nt: TGTGCCAGCACGAAGGGCGCAGGGGGTTTGCATGAGCAGTTCTTC
cdr3_aa: CASTKGAGGLHEQFF

clone_size: .
j_call: TRBJ2-1
d_call: .
v_call: TRBV7-3
cdr3_nt: TGTGCCAGCAGCTTAGTGGGCGGGACCAACAATGAGCAGTTCTTC
cdr3_aa: CASSLVGGTNNEQFF

clone_size: .
j_call: TRBJ2-1
d_call: .
v_call: TRBV6-5
cdr3_nt: TGTGCCAGCAGTTACTCCCTCGATACCCGGCGGGATGAGCAGTTCTTC
cdr3_aa: CASSYSLDTRRDEQFF

clone_size: many
j_call: TRBJ1-1
d_call: .
v_call: TRBV29-1
cdr3_nt: TGCAGCGTCCCAGGACAAGGGAAGTCCAGGAACACTGAAGCTTTCTTT
cdr3_aa: CSVPGQGKSRNTEAFF

clone_size: few
j_call: TRBJ1-5
d_call: .
v_call: TRBV6-1
cdr3_nt: TGTGCCAGCAGCCATCCAGGGATTGATAGAGATCAGCCCCAGCATTTT
cdr3_aa: CASSHPGIDRDQPQHF